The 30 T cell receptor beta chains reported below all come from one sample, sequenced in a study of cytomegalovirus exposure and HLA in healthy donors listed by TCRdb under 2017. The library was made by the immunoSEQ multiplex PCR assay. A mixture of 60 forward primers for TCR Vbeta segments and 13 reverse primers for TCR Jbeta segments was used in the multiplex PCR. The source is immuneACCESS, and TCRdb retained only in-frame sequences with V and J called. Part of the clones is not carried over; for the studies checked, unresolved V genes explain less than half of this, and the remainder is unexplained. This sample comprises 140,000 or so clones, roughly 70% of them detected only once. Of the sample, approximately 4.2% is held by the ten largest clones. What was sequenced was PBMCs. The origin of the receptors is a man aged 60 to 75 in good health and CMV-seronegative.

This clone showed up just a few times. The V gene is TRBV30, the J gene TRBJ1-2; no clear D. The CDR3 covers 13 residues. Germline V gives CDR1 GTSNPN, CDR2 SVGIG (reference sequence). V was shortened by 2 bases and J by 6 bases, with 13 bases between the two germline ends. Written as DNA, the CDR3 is TGTGCCTGGAGTTTCCCCCCCCAGAATGGCTACACCTTC. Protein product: CAWSFPPQNGYTF. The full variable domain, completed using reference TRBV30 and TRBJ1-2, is SQTIHQWPATLVQPVGSPLSLECTVEGTSNPNLYWYRQAAGRGLQLLFYSVGIGQISSEVPQNLSASRPQDRQFILSSKKLLLSDSGFYLCAWSFPPQNGYTFGSGTRLTVV.

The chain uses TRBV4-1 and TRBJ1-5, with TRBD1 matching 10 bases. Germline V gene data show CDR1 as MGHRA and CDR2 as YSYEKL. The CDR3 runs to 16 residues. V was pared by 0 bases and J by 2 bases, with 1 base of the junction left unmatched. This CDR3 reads CASSQDGTGGNQPQHF. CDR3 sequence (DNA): TGCGCCAGCAGCCAAGACGGGACAGGGGGCAATCAGCCCCAGCATTTT.

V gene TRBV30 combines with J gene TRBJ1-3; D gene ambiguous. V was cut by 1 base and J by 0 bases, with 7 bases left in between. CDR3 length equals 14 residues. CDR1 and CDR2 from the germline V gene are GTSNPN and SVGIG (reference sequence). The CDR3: CAWSGLLSGNTIYF. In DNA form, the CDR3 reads TGTGCCTGGAGTGGACTCCTCTCTGGAAACACCATATATTTT.

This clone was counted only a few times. The CDR3, as DNA: TGTGCCAGCAGCCGGGACAGGGGAACGGATACGCAGTATTTT. Protein product: CASSRDRGTDTQYF. The chain recombines TRBV28 with TRBJ2-3; 10 bases align to TRBD1. Germline V gene sequence: CDR1 MDHEN, CDR2 SYDVKM. V shed 6 bases and J 6 bases; nucleotides not matched to a gene: 6. This CDR3 contains 14 residues.

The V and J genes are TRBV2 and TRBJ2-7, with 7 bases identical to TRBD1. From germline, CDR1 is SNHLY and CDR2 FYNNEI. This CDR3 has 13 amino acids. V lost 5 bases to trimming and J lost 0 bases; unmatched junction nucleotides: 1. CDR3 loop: CASSRDSSYEQYF. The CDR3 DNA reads TGTGCCAGCAGTCGGGACAGCTCCTACGAGCAGTACTTC. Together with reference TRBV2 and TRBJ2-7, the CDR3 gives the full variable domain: EPEVTQTPSHQVTQMGQEVILRCVPISNHLYFYWYRQILGQKVEFLVSFYNNEISEKSEIFDDQFSVERPDGSNFTLKIRSTKLEDSAMYFCASSRDSSYEQYFGPGTRLTVT.

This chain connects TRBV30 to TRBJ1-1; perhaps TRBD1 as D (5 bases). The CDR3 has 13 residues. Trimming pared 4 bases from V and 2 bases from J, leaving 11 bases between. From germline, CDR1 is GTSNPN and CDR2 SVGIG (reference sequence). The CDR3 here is CAWKTDRNTEAFF. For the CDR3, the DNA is TGTGCCTGGAAAACAGACAGAAACACTGAAGCTTTCTTT.

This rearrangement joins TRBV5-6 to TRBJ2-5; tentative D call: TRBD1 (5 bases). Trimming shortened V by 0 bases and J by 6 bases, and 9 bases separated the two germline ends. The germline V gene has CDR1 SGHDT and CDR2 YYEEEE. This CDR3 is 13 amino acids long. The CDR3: CASSLDQGQTQYF. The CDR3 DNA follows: TGTGCCAGCAGCTTGGATCAGGGTCAGACCCAGTACTTC.

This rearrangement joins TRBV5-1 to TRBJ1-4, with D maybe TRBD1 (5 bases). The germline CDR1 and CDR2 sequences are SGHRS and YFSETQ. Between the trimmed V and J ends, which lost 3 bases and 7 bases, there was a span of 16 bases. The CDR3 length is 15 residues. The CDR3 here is CASSSGRGRGEKLFF. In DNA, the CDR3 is TGCGCCAGCAGCTCGGGGCGGGGACGGGGTGAAAAACTGTTTTTT.

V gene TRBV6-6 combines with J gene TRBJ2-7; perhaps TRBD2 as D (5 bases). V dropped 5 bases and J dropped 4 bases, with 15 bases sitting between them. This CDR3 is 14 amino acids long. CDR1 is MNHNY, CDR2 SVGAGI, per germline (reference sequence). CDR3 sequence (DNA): TGTGCCAGCAGTACGGACTTAGTAGCGTACGAGCAGTACTTC. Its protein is CASSTDLVAYEQYF.

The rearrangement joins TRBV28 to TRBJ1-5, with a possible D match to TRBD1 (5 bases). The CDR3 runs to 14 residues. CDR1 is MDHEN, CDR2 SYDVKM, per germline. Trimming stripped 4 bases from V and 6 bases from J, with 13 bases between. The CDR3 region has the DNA TGTGCCAGCAGTTCCGGGGGGGAGTTTCAGCCCCAGCATTTT. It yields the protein CASSSGGEFQPQHF.

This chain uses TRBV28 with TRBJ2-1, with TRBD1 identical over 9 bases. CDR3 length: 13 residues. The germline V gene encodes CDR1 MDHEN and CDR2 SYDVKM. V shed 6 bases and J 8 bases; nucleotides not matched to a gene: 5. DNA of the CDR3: TGTGCCAGCAGAACAGGGGGCTGGGATGAGCAGTTCTTC. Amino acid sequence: CASRTGGWDEQFF.

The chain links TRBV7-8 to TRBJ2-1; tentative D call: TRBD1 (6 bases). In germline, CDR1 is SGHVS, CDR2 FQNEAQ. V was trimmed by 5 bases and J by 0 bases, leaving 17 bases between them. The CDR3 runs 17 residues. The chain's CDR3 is CASSRTAQGISYNEQFF. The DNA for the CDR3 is TGTGCCAGCAGCCGAACGGCACAGGGAATCTCCTACAATGAGCAGTTCTTC. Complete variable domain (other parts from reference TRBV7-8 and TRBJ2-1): GAGVSQSPRYKVAKRGQDVALRCDPISGHVSLFWYQQALGQGPEFLTYFQNEAQLDKSGLPSDRFFAERPEGSVSTLKIQRTQQEDSAVYLCASSRTAQGISYNEQFFGPGTRLTVL.

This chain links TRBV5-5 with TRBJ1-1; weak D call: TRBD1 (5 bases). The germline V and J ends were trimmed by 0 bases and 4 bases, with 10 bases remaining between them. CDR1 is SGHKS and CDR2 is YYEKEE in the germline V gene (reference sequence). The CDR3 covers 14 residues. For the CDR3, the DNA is TGTGCCAGCAGCTTGGGGGAGGGGACCACTGAAGCTTTCTTT. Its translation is CASSLGEGTTEAFF. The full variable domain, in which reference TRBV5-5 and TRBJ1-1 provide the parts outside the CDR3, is DAGVTQSPTHLIKTRGQQVTLRCSPISGHKSVSWYQQVLGQGPQFIFQYYEKEERGRGNFPDRFSARQFPNYSSELNVNALLLGDSALYLCASSLGEGTTEAFFGQGTRLTVV.

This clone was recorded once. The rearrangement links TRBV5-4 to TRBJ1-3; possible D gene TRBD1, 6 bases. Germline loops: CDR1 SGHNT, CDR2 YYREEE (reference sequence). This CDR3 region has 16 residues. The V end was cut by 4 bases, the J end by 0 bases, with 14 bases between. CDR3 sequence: CASSVAKGDSGNTIYF. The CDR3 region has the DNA TGTGCCAGCAGCGTGGCAAAGGGGGACTCTGGAAACACCATATATTTT.

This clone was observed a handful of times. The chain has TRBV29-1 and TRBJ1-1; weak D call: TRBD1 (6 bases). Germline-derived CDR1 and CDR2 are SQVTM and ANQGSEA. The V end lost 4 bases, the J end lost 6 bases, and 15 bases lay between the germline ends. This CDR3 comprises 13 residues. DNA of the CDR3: TGCAGCGTTGGTGGGGGGGCGCAGGCTGAAGCTTTCTTT. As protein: CSVGGGAQAEAFF.

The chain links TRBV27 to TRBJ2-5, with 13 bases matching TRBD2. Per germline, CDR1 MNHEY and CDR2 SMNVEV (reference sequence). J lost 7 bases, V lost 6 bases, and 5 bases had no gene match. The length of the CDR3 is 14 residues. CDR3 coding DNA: TGTGCCAGCAGCCTTGGACTAGCGGGGGTGACCCAGTACTTC. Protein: CASSLGLAGVTQYF.

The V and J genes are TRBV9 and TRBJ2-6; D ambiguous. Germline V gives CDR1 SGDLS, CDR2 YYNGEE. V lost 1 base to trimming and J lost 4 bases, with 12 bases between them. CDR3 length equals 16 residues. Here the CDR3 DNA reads TGTGCCAGCAGCGTATACGAAGCGCCCGGGGCCAACGTCCTGACTTTC. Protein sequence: CASSVYEAPGANVLTF.

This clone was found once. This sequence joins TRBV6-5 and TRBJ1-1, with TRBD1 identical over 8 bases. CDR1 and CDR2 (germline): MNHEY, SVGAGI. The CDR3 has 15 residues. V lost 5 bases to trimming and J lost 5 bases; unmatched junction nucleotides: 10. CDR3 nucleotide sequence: TGTGCCAGCAGTGGGACAGGAGGAATAAGGACTGAAGCTTTCTTT. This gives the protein CASSGTGGIRTEAFF.

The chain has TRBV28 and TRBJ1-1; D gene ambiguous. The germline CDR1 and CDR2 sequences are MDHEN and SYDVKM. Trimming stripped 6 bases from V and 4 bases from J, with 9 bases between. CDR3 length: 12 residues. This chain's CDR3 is CASRSGITEAFF. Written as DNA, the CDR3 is TGTGCCAGCAGGTCCGGGATCACTGAAGCTTTCTTT.

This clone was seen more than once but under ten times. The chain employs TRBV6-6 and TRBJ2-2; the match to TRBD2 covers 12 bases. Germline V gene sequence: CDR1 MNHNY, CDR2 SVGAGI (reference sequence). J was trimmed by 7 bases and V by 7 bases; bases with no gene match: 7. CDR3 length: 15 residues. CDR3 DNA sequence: TGTGCCAGCATGCCTAGCGGGAGGGTGAGCGGGGAGCTGTTTTTT. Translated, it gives CASMPSGRVSGELFF.

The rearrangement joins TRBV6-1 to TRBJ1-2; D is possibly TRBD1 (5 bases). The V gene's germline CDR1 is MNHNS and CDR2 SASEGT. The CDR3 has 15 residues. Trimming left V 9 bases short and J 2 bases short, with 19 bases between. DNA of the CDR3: TGTGCCAGTACCCTTAGAGCAGGGTCCAACTATGGCTACACCTTC. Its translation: CASTLRAGSNYGYTF.

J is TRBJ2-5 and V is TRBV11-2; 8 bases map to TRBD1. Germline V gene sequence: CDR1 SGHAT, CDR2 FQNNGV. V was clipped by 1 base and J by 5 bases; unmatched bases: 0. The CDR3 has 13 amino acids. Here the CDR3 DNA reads TGTGCCAGCAGCTTAGGGACAGGGGAGACCCAGTACTTC. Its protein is CASSLGTGETQYF.

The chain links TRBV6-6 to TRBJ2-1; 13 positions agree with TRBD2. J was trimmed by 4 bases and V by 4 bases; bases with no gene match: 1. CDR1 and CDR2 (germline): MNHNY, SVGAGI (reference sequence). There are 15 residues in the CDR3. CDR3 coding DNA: TGTGCCAGCAGTTGGGGACTAGCGGGGTACAATGAGCAGTTCTTC. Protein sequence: CASSWGLAGYNEQFF.

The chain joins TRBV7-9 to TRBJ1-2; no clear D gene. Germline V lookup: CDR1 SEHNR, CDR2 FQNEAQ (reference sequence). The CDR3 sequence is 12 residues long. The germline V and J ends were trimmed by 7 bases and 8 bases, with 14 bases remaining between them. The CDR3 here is CASNRGESGYTF. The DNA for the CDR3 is TGTGCCAGCAACCGGGGAGAAAGCGGCTACACCTTC.

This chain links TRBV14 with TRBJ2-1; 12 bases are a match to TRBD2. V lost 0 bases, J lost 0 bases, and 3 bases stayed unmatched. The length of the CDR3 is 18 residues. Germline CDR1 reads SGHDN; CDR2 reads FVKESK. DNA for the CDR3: TGTGCCAGCAGCCAAGAGGCTAGCGGGAGGGCCTCCTACAATGAGCAGTTCTTC. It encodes CASSQEASGRASYNEQFF.

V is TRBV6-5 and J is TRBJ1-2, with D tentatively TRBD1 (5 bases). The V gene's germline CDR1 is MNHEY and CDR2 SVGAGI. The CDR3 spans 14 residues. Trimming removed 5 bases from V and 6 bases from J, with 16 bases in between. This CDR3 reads CASSEQEGFNGYTF. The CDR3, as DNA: TGTGCCAGCAGTGAACAGGAGGGGTTTAATGGCTACACCTTC.

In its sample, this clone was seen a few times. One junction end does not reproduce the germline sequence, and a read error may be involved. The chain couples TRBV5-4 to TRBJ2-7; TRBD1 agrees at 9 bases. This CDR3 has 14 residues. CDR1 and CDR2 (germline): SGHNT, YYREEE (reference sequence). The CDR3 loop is CASGFGQGRYEQYF. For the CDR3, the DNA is TGTGCCAGCGGCTTCGGACAGGGGAGGTACGAGCAGTACTTC.

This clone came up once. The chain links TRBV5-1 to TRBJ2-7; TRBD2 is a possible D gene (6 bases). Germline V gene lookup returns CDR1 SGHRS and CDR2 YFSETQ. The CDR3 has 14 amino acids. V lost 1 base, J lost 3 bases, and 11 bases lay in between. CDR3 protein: CASSLPSGDYEQYF. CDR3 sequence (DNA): TGCGCCAGCAGCTTGCCCTCGGGAGACTACGAGCAGTACTTC.

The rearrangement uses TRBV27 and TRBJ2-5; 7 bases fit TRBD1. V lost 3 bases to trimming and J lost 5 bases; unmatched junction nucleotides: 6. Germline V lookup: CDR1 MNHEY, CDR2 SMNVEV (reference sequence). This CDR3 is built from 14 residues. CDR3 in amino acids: CASSFLGQAETQYF. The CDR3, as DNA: TGTGCCAGCAGTTTCCTCGGACAGGCGGAGACCCAGTACTTC.

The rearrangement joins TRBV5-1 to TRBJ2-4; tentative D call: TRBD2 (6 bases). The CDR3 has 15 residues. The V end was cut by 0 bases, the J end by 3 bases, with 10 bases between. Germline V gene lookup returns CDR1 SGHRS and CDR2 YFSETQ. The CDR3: CASSLAGGSKNIQYF. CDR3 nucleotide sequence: TGCGCCAGCAGCTTGGCTGGGGGGAGCAAAAACATTCAGTACTTC.